This TCR beta chain was sequenced for a study of cytomegalovirus exposure and HLA in healthy donors. Sequencing used immunoSEQ multiplex PCR; TCRdb keeps in-frame clones, though not all of them. This sample yields tens of thousands of clones, of which approximately 95% are seen a single time; approximately 6.8% belongs to the top ten. The CDR3 contains 16 residues. Germline CDR1 is MNHEY and CDR2 is SVGAGI. Trimming shortened V by 4 bases and J by 2 bases, and 17 bases separated the two germline ends. A word on this clone: The antigen remains undetermined.

Study results and caveats: It was approximately 150 TCR beta chains that were listed as cytomegalovirus-associated.

This clonotype was sampled from a woman under 30 in good health and CMV-seropositive. Sequenced: PBMCs. V usage is TRBV6-5 and J usage is TRBJ1-2; tentatively, D is TRBD1 (5 bases). CDR3 sequence reads: CASSWEAGPSNYGYTF. In DNA form, the CDR3 reads TGTGCCAGCAGTTGGGAAGCGGGGCCGTCGAACTATGGCTACACCTTC.